This T cell receptor beta chain was obtained from a study of OX40 agonist ivuxolimab in advanced cancers. Study in general: Patients were dosed intravenously with ivuxolimab at 0.01 to 10 mg/kg every 2 weeks.

Details on this clone: Its cognate antigen is unknown.

Some clones are missing from TCRdb's copy, which holds only in-frame ones; the method was immunoSEQ multiplex PCR. The sample consists of 30,000 to 35,000 clones, around 93% of them appearing once. The CDR3 consists of 15 residues. J was trimmed by 3 bases and V by 5 bases; bases with no gene match: 7. Germline values: CDR1 SGHAT, CDR2 FQNNGV. Study outcomes and limitations: The mean number of expanded clones was higher in CD8+ T cells than in CD4+.

The sequence was collected from an adult with an advanced solid tumor such as melanoma, head and neck, liver or kidney cancer. The chain couples TRBV11-2 to TRBJ1-2; 9 bases match TRBD1. Sequenced material: CD4+ or CD8+ T cells sorted from blood, taken in a trial of the OX40 agonist ivuxolimab. The CDR3 DNA sequence: TGTGCCAGCAGCGGCGTACAGGGGGCGGACTATGGCTACACCTTC. Amino acid sequence: CASSGVQGADYGYTF.